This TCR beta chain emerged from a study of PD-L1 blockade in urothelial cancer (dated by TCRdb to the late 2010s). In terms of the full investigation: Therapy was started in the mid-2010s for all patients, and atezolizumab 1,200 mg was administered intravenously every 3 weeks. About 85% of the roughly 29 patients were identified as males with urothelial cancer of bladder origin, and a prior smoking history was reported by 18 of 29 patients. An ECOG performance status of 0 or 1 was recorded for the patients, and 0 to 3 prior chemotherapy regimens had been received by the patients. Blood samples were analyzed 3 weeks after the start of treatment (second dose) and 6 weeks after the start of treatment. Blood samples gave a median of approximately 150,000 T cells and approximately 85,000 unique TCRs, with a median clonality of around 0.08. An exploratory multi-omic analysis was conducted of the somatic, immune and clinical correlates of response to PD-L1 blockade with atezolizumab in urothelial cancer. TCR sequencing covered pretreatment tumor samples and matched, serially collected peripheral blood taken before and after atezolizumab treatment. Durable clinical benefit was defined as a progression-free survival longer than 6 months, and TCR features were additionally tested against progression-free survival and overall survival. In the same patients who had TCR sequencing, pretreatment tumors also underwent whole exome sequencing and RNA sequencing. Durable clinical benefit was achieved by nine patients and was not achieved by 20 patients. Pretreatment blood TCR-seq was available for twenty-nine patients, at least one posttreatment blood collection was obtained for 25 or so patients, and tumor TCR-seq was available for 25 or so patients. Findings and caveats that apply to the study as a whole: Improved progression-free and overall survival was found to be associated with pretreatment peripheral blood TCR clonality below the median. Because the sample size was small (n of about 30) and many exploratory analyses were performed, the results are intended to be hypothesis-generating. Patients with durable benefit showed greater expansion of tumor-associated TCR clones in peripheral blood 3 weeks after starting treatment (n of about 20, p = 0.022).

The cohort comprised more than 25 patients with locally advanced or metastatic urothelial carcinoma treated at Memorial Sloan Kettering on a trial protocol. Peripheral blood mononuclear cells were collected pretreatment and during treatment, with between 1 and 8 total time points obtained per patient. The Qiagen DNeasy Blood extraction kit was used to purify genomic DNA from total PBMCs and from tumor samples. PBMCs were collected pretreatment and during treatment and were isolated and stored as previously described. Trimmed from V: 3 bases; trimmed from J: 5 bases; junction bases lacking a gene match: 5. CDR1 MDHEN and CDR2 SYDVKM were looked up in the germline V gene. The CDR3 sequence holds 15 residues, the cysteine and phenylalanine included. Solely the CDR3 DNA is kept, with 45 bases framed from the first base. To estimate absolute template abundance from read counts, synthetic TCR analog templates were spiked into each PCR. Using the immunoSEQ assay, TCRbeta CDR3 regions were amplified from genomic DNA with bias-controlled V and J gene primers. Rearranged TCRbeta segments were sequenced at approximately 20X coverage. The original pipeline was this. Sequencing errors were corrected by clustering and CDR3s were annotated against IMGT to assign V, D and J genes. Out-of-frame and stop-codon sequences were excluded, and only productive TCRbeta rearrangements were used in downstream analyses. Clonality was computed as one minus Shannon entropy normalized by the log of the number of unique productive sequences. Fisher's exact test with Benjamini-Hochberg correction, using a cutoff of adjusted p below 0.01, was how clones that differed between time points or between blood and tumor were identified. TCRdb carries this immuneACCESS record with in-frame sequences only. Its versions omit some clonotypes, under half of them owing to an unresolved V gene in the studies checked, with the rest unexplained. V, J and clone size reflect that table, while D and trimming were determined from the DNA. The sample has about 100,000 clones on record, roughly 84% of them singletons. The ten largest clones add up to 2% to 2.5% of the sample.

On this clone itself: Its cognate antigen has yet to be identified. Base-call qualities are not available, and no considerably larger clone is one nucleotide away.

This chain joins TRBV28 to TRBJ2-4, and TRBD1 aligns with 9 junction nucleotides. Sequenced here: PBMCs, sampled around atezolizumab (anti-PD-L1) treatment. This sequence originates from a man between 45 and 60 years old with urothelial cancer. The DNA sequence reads TGTGCCAGCAGTTTGGGACAGGGTGGGGAAAACATTCAGTACTTC. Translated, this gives CASSLGQGGENIQYF.